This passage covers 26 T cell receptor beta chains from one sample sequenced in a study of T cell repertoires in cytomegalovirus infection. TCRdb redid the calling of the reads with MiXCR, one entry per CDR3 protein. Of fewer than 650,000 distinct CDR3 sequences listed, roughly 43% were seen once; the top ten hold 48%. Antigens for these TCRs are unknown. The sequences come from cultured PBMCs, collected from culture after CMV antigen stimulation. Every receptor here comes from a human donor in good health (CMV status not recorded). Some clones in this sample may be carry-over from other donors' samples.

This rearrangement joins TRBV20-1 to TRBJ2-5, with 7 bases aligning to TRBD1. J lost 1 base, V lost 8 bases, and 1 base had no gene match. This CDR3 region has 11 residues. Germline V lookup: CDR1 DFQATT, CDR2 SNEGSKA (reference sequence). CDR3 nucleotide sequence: TGCAGTTACAGGGGCCAAGAGACCCAGTACTTC. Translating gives CSYRGQETQYF.

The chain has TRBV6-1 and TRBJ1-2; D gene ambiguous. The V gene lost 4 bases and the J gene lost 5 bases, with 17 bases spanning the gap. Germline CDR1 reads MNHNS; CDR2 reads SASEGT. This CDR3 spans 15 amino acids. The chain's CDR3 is CASSVQKPDPYGYTF. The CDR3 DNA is TGTGCCAGCAGTGTACAAAAACCTGACCCGTATGGCTACACCTTC.

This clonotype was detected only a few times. The CDR3 protein is CASSQDWGGYTF. The CDR3, as DNA: TGTGCCAGCAGCCAAGATTGGGGTGGCTACACCTTC. The V gene is TRBV7-2, the J gene TRBJ1-2; D is ambiguous. Trimming stripped 5 bases from V and 7 bases from J, with 11 bases between. The CDR3 consists of 12 residues. Germline loops: CDR1 SGHTA, CDR2 FQGNSA.

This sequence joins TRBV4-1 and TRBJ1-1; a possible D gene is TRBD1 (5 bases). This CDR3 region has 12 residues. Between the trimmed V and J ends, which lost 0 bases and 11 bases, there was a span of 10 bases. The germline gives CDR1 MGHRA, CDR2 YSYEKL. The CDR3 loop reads CASSQEGTRAFF. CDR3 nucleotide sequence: TGCGCCAGCAGCCAAGAAGGGACCCGGGCTTTCTTT.

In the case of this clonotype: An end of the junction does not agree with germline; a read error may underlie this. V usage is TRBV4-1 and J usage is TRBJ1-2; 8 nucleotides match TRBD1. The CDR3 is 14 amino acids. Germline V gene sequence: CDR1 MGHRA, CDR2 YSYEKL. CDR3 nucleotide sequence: TGCGCCAGCAGCCAAGACCCAGGGGGCTATGGCCACACCTTC. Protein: CASSQDPGGYGHTF.

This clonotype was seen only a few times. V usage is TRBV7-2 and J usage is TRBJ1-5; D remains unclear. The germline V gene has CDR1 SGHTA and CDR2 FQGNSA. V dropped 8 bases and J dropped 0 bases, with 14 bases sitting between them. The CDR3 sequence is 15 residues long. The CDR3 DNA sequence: TGTGCCAGCTCCGGGCGAGCCGATAGCAATCAGCCCCAGCATTTT. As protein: CASSGRADSNQPQHF.

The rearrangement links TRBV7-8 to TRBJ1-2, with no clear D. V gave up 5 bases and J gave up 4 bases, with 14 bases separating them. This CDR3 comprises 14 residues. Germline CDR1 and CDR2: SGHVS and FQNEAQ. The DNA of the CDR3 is TGTGCCAGCAGCGACCGTCCGGATCCCTATGGCTACACCTTC. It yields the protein CASSDRPDPYGYTF.

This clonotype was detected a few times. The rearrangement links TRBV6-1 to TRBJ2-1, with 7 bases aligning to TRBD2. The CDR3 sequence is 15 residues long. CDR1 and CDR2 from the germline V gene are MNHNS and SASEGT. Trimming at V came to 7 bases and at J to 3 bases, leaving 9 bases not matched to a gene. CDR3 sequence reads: CASTEGGILYNEQFF. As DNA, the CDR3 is TGTGCCAGCACCGAGGGAGGGATACTCTACAATGAGCAGTTCTTC.

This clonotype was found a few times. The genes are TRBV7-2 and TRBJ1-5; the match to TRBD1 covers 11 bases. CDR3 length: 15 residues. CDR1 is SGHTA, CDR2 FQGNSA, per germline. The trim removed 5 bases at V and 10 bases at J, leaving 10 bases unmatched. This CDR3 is CASSHGQGALIPQHF. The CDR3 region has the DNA TGTGCCAGCAGCCATGGACAGGGGGCCCTCATACCCCAGCATTTT.

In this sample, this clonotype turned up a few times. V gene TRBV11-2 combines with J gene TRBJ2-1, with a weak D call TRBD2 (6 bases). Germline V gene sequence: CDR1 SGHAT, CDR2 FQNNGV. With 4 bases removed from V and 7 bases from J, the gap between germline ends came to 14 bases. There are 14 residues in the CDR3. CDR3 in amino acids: CASSWSLRGNEQFF. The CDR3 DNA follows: TGTGCCAGCAGCTGGTCACTGCGGGGAAATGAGCAGTTCTTC.

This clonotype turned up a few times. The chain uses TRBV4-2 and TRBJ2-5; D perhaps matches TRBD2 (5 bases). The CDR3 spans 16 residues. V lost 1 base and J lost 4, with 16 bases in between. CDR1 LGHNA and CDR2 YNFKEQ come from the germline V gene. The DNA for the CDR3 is TGTGCCAGCAGCCAAGCGGGGATCGCACAAGGAGAGACCCAGTACTTC. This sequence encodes CASSQAGIAQGETQYF.

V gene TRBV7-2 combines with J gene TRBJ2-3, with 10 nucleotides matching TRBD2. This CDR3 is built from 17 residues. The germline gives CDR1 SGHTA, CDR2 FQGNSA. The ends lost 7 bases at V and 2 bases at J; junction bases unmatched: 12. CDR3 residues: CASTLSPLAGLTDTQYF. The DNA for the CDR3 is TGTGCCAGCACCCTAAGCCCACTAGCGGGGCTCACAGATACGCAGTATTTT.

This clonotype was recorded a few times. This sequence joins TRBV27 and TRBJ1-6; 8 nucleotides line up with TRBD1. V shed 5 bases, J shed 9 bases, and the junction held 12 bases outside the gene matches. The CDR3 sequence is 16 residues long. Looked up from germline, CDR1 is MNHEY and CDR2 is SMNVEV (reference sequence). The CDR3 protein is CASSEYGQGIASPLHF. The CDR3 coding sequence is TGTGCCAGCAGTGAATACGGACAGGGAATAGCTTCACCCCTCCACTTT.

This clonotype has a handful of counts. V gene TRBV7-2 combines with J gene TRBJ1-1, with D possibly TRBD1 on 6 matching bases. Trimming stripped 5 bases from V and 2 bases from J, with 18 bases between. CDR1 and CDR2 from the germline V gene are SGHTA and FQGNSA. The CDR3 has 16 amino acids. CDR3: CASSANTGYGNTEAFF. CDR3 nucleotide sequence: TGTGCCAGCAGCGCTAATACAGGGTACGGAAACACTGAAGCTTTCTTT.

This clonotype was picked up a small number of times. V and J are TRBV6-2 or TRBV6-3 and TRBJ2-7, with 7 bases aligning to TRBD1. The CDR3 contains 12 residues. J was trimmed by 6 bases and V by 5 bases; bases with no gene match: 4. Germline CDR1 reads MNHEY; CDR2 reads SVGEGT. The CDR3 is CASSRQGGEQYF. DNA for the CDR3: TGTGCCAGCAGTAGACAGGGCGGCGAGCAGTACTTC.

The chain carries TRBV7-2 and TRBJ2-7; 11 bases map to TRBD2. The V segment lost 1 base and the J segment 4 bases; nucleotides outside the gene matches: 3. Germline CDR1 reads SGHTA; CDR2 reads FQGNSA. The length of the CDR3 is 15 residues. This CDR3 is CASSLVLAGEYEQYF. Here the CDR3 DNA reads TGTGCCAGCAGCTTAGTACTAGCGGGAGAGTACGAGCAGTACTTC.

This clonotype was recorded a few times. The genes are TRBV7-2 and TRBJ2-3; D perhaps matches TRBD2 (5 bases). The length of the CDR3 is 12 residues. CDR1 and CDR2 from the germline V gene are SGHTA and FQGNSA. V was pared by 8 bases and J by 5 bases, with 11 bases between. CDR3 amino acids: CASGGPGDTQYF. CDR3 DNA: TGTGCCAGCGGCGGGCCTGGAGATACGCAGTATTTT.

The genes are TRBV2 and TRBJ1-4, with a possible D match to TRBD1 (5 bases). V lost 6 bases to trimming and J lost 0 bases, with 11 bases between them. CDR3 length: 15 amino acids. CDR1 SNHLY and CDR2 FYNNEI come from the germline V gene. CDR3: CASRGDQTTNEKLFF. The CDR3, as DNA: TGTGCCAGCAGAGGGGATCAAACAACTAATGAAAAACTGTTTTTT.

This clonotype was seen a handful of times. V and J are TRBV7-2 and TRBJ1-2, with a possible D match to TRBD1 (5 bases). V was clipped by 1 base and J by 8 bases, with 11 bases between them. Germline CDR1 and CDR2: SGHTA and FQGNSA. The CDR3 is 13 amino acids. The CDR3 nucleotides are TGTGCCAGCAGCTTAGGGACATCTGAAGGCTACACCTTC. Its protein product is CASSLGTSEGYTF.

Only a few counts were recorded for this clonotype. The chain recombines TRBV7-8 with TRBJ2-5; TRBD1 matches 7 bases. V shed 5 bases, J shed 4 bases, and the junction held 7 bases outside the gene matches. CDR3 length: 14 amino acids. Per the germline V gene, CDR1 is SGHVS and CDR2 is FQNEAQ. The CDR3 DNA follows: TGTGCCAGCAGCCTCAGGGGGATTGGAGAGACCCAGTACTTC. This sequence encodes CASSLRGIGETQYF.

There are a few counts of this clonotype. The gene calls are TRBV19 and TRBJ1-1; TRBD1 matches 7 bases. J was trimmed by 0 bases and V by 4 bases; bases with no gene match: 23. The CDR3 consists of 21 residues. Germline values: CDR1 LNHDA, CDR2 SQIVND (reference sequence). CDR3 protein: CASSKKTGLVRLTSLNTEAFF. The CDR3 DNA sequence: TGTGCCAGTAGTAAGAAGACAGGGTTGGTCCGCCTGACATCTTTGAACACTGAAGCTTTCTTT.

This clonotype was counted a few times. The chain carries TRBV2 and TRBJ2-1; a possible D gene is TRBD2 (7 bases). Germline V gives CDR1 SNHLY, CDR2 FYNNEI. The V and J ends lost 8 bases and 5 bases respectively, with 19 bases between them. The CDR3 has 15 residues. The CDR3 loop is CASPGGPKGNNEQFF. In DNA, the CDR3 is TGTGCCAGCCCGGGGGGCCCTAAAGGAAACAATGAGCAGTTCTTC.

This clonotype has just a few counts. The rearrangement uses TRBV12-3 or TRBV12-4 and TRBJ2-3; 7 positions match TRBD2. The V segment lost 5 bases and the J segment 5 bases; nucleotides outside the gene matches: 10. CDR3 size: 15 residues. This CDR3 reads CASSTPGLAVDTQYF. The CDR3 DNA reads TGTGCCAGCAGTACCCCGGGGCTAGCGGTAGATACGCAGTATTTT.

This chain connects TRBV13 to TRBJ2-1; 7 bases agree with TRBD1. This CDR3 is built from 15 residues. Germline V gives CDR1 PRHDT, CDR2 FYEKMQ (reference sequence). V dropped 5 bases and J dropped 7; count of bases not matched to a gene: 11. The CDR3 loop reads CASSRDTGAGNEQFF. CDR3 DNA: TGTGCCAGCAGCCGCGATACAGGGGCTGGTAATGAGCAGTTCTTC. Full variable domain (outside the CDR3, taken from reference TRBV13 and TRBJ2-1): AAGVIQSPRHLIKEKRETATLKCYPIPRHDTVYWYQQGPGQDPQFLISFYEKMQSDKGSIPDRFSAQQFSDYHSELNMSSLELGDSALYFCASSRDTGAGNEQFFGPGTRLTVL.

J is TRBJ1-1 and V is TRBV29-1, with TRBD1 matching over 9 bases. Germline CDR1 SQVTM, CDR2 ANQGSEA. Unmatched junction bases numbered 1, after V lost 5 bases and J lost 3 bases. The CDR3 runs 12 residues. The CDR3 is CSVWDRDTEAFF. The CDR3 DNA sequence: TGCAGCGTTTGGGACAGGGACACTGAAGCTTTCTTT.

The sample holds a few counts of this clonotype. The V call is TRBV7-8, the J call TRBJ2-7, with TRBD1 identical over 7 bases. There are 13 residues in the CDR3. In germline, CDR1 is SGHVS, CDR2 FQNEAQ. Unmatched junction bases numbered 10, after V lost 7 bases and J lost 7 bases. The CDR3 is CASKYRGLGEQYF. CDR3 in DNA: TGTGCCAGCAAATATAGGGGGCTTGGGGAGCAGTACTTC. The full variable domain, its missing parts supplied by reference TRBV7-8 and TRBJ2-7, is GAGVSQSPRYKVAKRGQDVALRCDPISGHVSLFWYQQALGQGPEFLTYFQNEAQLDKSGLPSDRFFAERPEGSVSTLKIQRTQQEDSAVYLCASKYRGLGEQYFGPGTRLTVT.